This passage covers 15 T cell receptor beta chains from one sample sequenced in a study of cytomegalovirus exposure and HLA in healthy donors. 60 Vbeta and 13 Jbeta primers were used in PCR. Libraries were prepared by immunoSEQ multiplex PCR; TCRdb keeps only in-frame clonotypes and omits some of them. Its table lists more than 140,000 clones. Sequencing input: PBMCs. The source of these receptors is a woman aged 18-30 years in good health and CMV-seronegative.

The rearrangement uses TRBV21-1 and TRBJ1-5; the table gives TRBD1 as D, unverified against the DNA. TRBV21-1 is annotated as a pseudogene. The CDR3 has 17 amino acids. The DNA of the CDR3 is TGTGCCAGCAGCAATGTTACAACAGAGCAGAGCAATCAGCCCCAGCATTTT. The encoded protein is CASSNVTTEQSNQPQHF.

V is TRBV27 and J is TRBJ2-2; D is uncertain. The CDR3 contains 16 residues. The germline V and J ends were trimmed by 5 bases and 2 bases, with 15 bases remaining between them. The germline V gene has CDR1 MNHEY and CDR2 SMNVEV (reference sequence). The DNA for the CDR3 is TGTGCCAGCAGTCCGTACTTACTAAATAACACCGGGGAGCTGTTTTTT. Translating gives CASSPYLLNNTGELFF.

The chain carries TRBV6-4 and TRBJ2-3, with 12 bases fitting TRBD2. The CDR3 sequence is 16 residues long. V was pared by 3 bases and J by 3 bases, with 4 bases of the junction left unmatched. CDR1 MRHNA and CDR2 SNTAGT come from the germline V gene. The CDR3 loop is CASSDLAGGPTDTQYF. The CDR3 region has the DNA TGTGCCAGCAGTGATCTAGCGGGAGGGCCGACAGATACGCAGTATTTT.

The rearrangement uses TRBV9 and TRBJ1-3; unclear D gene. The CDR3 totals 15 residues. Germline loops: CDR1 SGDLS, CDR2 YYNGEE. V lost 0 bases to trimming and J lost 4 bases, with 11 bases between them. In nucleotides, the CDR3 is TGTGCCAGCAGCGTAGGGGCAGCCTGGGGAAACACCATATATTTT. This codes for CASSVGAAWGNTIYF.

V is TRBV5-6 and J is TRBJ2-2; 8 bases fit TRBD2. J lost 4 bases, V lost 3 bases, and 8 bases had no gene match. This CDR3 is 16 amino acids long. CDR1 and CDR2 (germline): SGHDT, YYEEEE. CDR3 coding DNA: TGTGCCAGCAGCTCCAAGCGGGAGCAAGGCACCGGGGAGCTGTTTTTT. This sequence encodes CASSSKREQGTGELFF.

This sequence joins TRBV7-3 and TRBJ2-1; TRBD2 is a possible D gene (5 bases). V lost 2 bases and J 7 bases, leaving 18 bases between the germline ends. This CDR3 is built from 16 residues. The germline gives CDR1 SGHTA, CDR2 FQGTGA. Here the CDR3 DNA reads TGTGCCAGCAGCTTACTCGGTCCGGGAAGCGTTAATGAGCAGTTCTTC. It encodes CASSLLGPGSVNEQFF.

The chain carries TRBV5-1 and TRBJ1-1; 9 bases are shared with TRBD1. The CDR3 is made up of 14 amino acids. CDR1 and CDR2 (germline): SGHRS, YFSETQ. V shed 3 bases, J shed 4 bases, and the junction held 4 bases outside the gene matches. CDR3 loop: CASSSRQGGTEAFF. The CDR3 coding sequence is TGCGCCAGCAGCTCCCGACAGGGGGGCACTGAAGCTTTCTTT.

The gene calls are TRBV6-4 and TRBJ2-7; D is unclear. Germline values: CDR1 MRHNA, CDR2 SNTAGT. Trimming cost V 4 bases and J 1 base, with 11 bases left between them. The CDR3 consists of 14 residues. CDR3 in amino acids: CASSAGLASYEQYV. DNA of the CDR3: TGTGCCAGCAGTGCTGGCTTAGCTTCCTACGAGCAGTACGTC.

V is TRBV13 and J is TRBJ2-5, with 7 bases identical to TRBD2. The CDR3 is made up of 14 amino acids. The germline V gene has CDR1 PRHDT and CDR2 FYEKMQ (reference sequence). With V trimmed by 5 bases and J by 3 bases, 6 bases remained unmatched. DNA for the CDR3: TGTGCCAGCAGCGCGTCCGGGACTAAAGAGACCCAGTACTTC. Encoded protein: CASSASGTKETQYF.

The CDR3 coding sequence is TGTGCCAGCAGTTACTCCCGGGACAGCCACTGGGAGGCCCAGTACTTC. It codes for CASSYSRDSHWEAQYF. The V and J genes are TRBV6-5 and TRBJ2-5; a possible D gene is TRBD1 (7 bases). CDR3 length equals 16 residues. Trimming removed 0 bases from V and 9 bases from J, with 20 bases in between. The germline CDR1 and CDR2 sequences are MNHEY and SVGAGI.

This sequence joins TRBV9 and TRBJ2-3, with D maybe TRBD2 (5 bases). The ends were cut back, 0 bases at V and 0 bases at J, with 5 bases in the middle. Germline V CDR1 and CDR2: SGDLS, YYNGEE. CDR3 length: 14 amino acids. CDR3 region: CASSVGGSTDTQYF. As DNA, the CDR3 is TGTGCCAGCAGCGTAGGCGGGAGCACAGATACGCAGTATTTT.

The chain employs TRBV6-5 and TRBJ1-4; the match to TRBD1 covers 10 bases. From germline, CDR1 is MNHEY and CDR2 SVGAGI. V shed 8 bases, J shed 8 bases, and the junction held 8 bases outside the gene matches. There are 14 residues in the CDR3. CDR3 protein: CASAAGTGVEKLFF. The CDR3 DNA reads as TGTGCCAGCGCAGCCGGGACAGGGGTCGAAAAACTGTTTTTT.

This rearrangement joins TRBV5-5 to TRBJ2-7; 9 positions agree with TRBD2. CDR3 length equals 17 residues. Trimming took 2 bases from V and 0 from J; bases not matched to a gene: 9. In germline, CDR1 is SGHKS, CDR2 YYEKEE (reference sequence). The chain's CDR3 is CASSLQLAGFSSYEQYV. As DNA, the CDR3 is TGTGCCAGCAGCTTACAGCTAGCGGGATTCAGCTCCTACGAGCAGTACGTC.

In nucleotides, the CDR3 is TGTGCCAGCAGCTTAGAGCCCGTTCGGGGGCAGTTCTTC. It encodes CASSLEPVRGQFF. The chain carries TRBV7-2 and TRBJ2-1, with D perhaps matching TRBD2 (5 bases). Germline CDR1 SGHTA, CDR2 FQGNSA. Trimming took off 1 base at V and 12 bases at J, with 13 bases between the two ends. The CDR3 length is 13 residues.

Comments on this clone: The sample contains more than one DNA sequence encoding this CDR3. The gene calls are TRBV7-2 and TRBJ2-3; TRBD2 aligns across 8 bases. The junction had 2 bases not matched to a gene; V was cut back by 0 bases and J by 0 bases. Germline CDR1 reads SGHTA; CDR2 reads FQGNSA. This CDR3 contains 16 residues. The CDR3 nucleotides are TGTGCCAGCAGCTTAGCGCCGGGGGGGAGCACAGATACGCAGTATTTT. It translates to CASSLAPGGSTDTQYF.